These 25 T cell receptor beta chains came from one sample sequenced in a study of T cell responses to AZD1222 COVID-19 vaccine. The protocol was immunoSEQ multiplex PCR, while the TCRdb copy is restricted to in-frame clones and leaves out a portion. The table lists about 85,000 clones, approximately 88% of them singletons. This sample comprised peripheral blood, obtained on day 0 of AZD1222 vaccination. These receptors all come from an adult in good health.

This CDR3 is CASSLEVGVDTEAFF. In nucleotides, the CDR3 is TGCGCCAGCAGCTTGGAGGTAGGTGTGGACACTGAAGCTTTCTTT. The rearrangement joins TRBV5-1 to TRBJ1-1, with D unresolved. The V gene's germline CDR1 is SGHRS and CDR2 YFSETQ. This CDR3 is 15 amino acids long. V was clipped by 0 bases and J by 3 bases, with 12 bases between them.

The chain employs TRBV18 and TRBJ1-1; D perhaps matches TRBD1 (6 bases). The CDR3 has 15 amino acids. V was shortened by 3 bases and J by 1 base, with 12 bases between the two germline ends. Germline V gene data show CDR1 as KGHSH and CDR2 as LQKENI. The chain's CDR3 is CASSPETGRNTEAFF. CDR3 sequence (DNA): TGTGCCAGCTCACCCGAGACAGGCAGGAACACTGAAGCTTTCTTT.

The chain combines TRBV27 with TRBJ1-1; 8 nucleotides agree with TRBD1. The length of the CDR3 is 17 residues. The germline V gene has CDR1 MNHEY and CDR2 SMNVEV (reference sequence). V lost 5 bases, J lost 1 base, and 12 bases stayed unmatched. Here the CDR3 DNA reads TGTGCCAGCAGTCGATCCCCTTGGACAGGGAAGAACACTGAAGCTTTCTTT. Translated, it gives CASSRSPWTGKNTEAFF.

The chain recombines TRBV7-2 with TRBJ2-7; D gene ambiguous. V was clipped by 0 bases and J by 4 bases, with 10 bases between them. The CDR3 totals 14 residues. Germline V gene data show CDR1 as SGHTA and CDR2 as FQGNSA. The CDR3 nucleotides read TGTGCCAGCAGCTTAGCGGCTGGTGGATACGAGCAGTACTTC. This codes for CASSLAAGGYEQYF.

This chain uses TRBV7-8 with TRBJ2-7; 8 positions agree with TRBD1. J gave up 3 bases and V 1 base, and 5 bases lay outside the gene matches. From germline, CDR1 is SGHVS and CDR2 FQNEAQ. There are 15 residues in the CDR3. Here the CDR3 DNA reads TGTGCCAGCAGCTTAGATCCCAGGGGGCTCTACGAGCAGTACTTC. This encodes CASSLDPRGLYEQYF. The full variable domain, in which reference TRBV7-8 and TRBJ2-7 provide the parts outside the CDR3, is GAGVSQSPRYKVAKRGQDVALRCDPISGHVSLFWYQQALGQGPEFLTYFQNEAQLDKSGLPSDRFFAERPEGSVSTLKIQRTQQEDSAVYLCASSLDPRGLYEQYFGPGTRLTVT.

A few counts support this clone. The rearrangement uses TRBV6-1 and TRBJ1-2; D perhaps matches TRBD1 (5 bases). CDR3 length: 14 residues. Germline lookup yields CDR1 MNHNS and CDR2 SASEGT. V lost 1 base, J lost 6 bases, and 12 bases lay in between. CDR3 nucleotides: TGTGCCAGCAGTGAAGTCGCAGGGATTGATGGCTACACCTTC. Translation: CASSEVAGIDGYTF.

The rearrangement links TRBV2 to TRBJ1-2, with TRBD1 identical over 8 bases. CDR3 size: 17 residues. J gave up 3 bases and V 2 bases, and 11 bases lay outside the gene matches. Germline CDR1 is SNHLY and CDR2 is FYNNEI. CDR3 nucleotides: TGTGCCAGCAGTGAACCAACCTTGGACAGGGTGTACTATGGCTACACCTTC. Its translation: CASSEPTLDRVYYGYTF.

The table lists this clone with a count of one. The CDR3 loop is CAISEQQGAGTEAFF. The CDR3 DNA reads TGTGCCATCAGTGAACAACAGGGGGCGGGGACTGAAGCTTTCTTT. The chain recombines TRBV10-3 with TRBJ1-1; the match to TRBD1 covers 9 bases. Germline lookup yields CDR1 ENHRY and CDR2 SYGVKD. V shed 3 bases and J 5 bases; nucleotides not matched to a gene: 7. The CDR3 covers 15 residues.

The chain links TRBV9 to TRBJ2-1; D unresolved. The V gene's germline CDR1 is SGDLS and CDR2 YYNGEE. The CDR3 covers 14 residues. The V end was cut by 0 bases, the J end by 14 bases, with 18 bases between. Here the CDR3 DNA reads TGTGCCAGCAGCGTAGATGGTGTCCCCTCTGGGAAGTTCTTC. It codes for CASSVDGVPSGKFF.

The rearrangement uses TRBV3-1 (or the pseudogene TRBV3-2) and TRBJ2-3; D uncertain. Germline V gives CDR1 LGHDT, CDR2 YNNKEL (reference sequence). Trimming stripped 1 base from V and 8 bases from J, with 1 base between. The CDR3 has 10 residues. In nucleotides, the CDR3 is TGTGCCAGCAGCCAAGCTACGCAGTATTTT. Its translation: CASSQATQYF.

The chain links TRBV6-5 to TRBJ2-1; 9 positions match TRBD2. The CDR3 contains 15 residues. Germline CDR1 MNHEY, CDR2 SVGAGI. With 7 bases clipped from V and 3 bases from J, the junction kept 7 bases outside the gene matches. CDR3 sequence (DNA): TGTGCCAGCAAGGAAGGTAGCGGGAGCTACAATGAGCAGTTCTTC. It is translated as CASKEGSGSYNEQFF.

This chain links TRBV5-1 with TRBJ2-3; D ambiguous. The CDR3 is 15 amino acids. Germline V CDR1 and CDR2: SGHRS, YFSETQ. Trimming took 3 bases from V and 1 from J, leaving 12 bases between them. For the CDR3, the DNA is TGCGCCAGCAGCTCCCATCGCGCGGGCACAGATACGCAGTATTTT. Its translation: CASSSHRAGTDTQYF. Together with reference TRBV5-1 and TRBJ2-3, the CDR3 gives the full variable domain: KAGVTQTPRYLIKTRGQQVTLSCSPISGHRSVSWYQQTPGQGLQFLFEYFSETQRNKGNFPGRFSGRQFSNSRSEMNVSTLELGDSALYLCASSSHRAGTDTQYFGPGTRLTVL.

V is TRBV5-1 and J is TRBJ2-3; D assignment may be TRBD1 or TRBD2 (6 bases each). Trimming took off 0 bases at V and 8 bases at J, with 7 bases between the two ends. Germline V lookup: CDR1 SGHRS, CDR2 YFSETQ. The CDR3 runs to 12 residues. CDR3 sequence: CASSLEGGTQYF. DNA for the CDR3: TGCGCCAGCAGCTTGGAGGGGGGTACGCAGTATTTT.

The chain joins TRBV2 to TRBJ2-7; D is unclear. This CDR3 spans 12 amino acids. Germline CDR1 SNHLY, CDR2 FYNNEI. Trimming cost V 2 bases and J 1 base, with 3 bases left between them. The CDR3 is CASSERSYEQYF. CDR3 coding DNA: TGTGCCAGCAGTGAAAGATCCTACGAGCAGTACTTC.

This chain links TRBV10-3 with TRBJ1-4; D unresolved. V shed 4 bases and J shed 0 bases, with 12 bases lying between them. Germline assignment: CDR1 ENHRY and CDR2 SYGVKD. The CDR3 has 16 amino acids. The CDR3 here is CAISVGRTATNEKLFF. CDR3 sequence (DNA): TGTGCCATCAGTGTCGGCAGGACTGCAACTAATGAAAAACTGTTTTTT.

The gene calls are TRBV15 and TRBJ1-2; no clear D. The CDR3 consists of 15 residues. Trimming cost V 5 bases and J 1 base, with 14 bases left between them. Germline V gene sequence: CDR1 LNHNV, CDR2 YYDKDF (reference sequence). This CDR3 reads CATSLRGRGNYGYTF. Written as DNA, the CDR3 is TGTGCCACCAGCCTACGAGGACGGGGTAACTATGGCTACACCTTC. The full variable domain, with the rest looked up from reference TRBV15 and TRBJ1-2, is DAMVIQNPRYQVTQFGKPVTLSCSQTLNHNVMYWYQQKSSQAPKLLFHYYDKDFNNEADTPDNFQSRRPNTSFCFLDIRSPGLGDTAMYLCATSLRGRGNYGYTFGSGTRLTVV.

The chain is built from TRBV6-5 and TRBJ2-5; 10 positions match TRBD1. The J segment lost 5 bases and the V segment lost 2 bases, leaving 8 bases of the junction unmatched. Germline V CDR1 and CDR2: MNHEY, SVGAGI. CDR3 length: 16 residues. CDR3 DNA: TGTGCCAGCAGTTACCACAGGACAGGGGGATCGGAGACCCAGTACTTC. Protein sequence: CASSYHRTGGSETQYF.

V usage is TRBV27 and J usage is TRBJ2-4; 7 nucleotides align to TRBD2. The V gene's germline CDR1 is MNHEY and CDR2 SMNVEV (reference sequence). J was trimmed by 5 bases and V by 3 bases; bases with no gene match: 10. The CDR3 contains 16 residues. CDR3 nucleotide sequence: TGTGCCAGCAGTTTCGAAGCAGGGAGGGCCGAAAACATTCAGTACTTC. Amino acid sequence: CASSFEAGRAENIQYF.

This chain connects TRBV9 to TRBJ1-4; D is uncertain. The CDR3 totals 14 residues. V was shortened by 0 bases and J by 4 bases, with 7 bases between the two germline ends. Germline V gene lookup returns CDR1 SGDLS and CDR2 YYNGEE. As DNA, the CDR3 is TGTGCCAGCAGCGTAGAACAGAATAATGAAAAACTGTTTTTT. Its translation is CASSVEQNNEKLFF. Variable domain in full (rest from reference TRBV9 and TRBJ1-4): DSGVTQTPKHLITATGQRVTLRCSPRSGDLSVYWYQQSLDQGLQFLIQYYNGEERAKGNILERFSAQQFPDLHSELNLSSLELGDSALYFCASSVEQNNEKLFFGSGTQLSVL.

This clone was detected only once. This rearrangement joins TRBV11-2 to TRBJ2-1, with TRBD2 matching over 7 bases. The CDR3 spans 14 residues. V lost 0 bases to trimming and J lost 6 bases; unmatched junction nucleotides: 2. CDR1 SGHAT and CDR2 FQNNGV come from the germline V gene. The CDR3: CASSLEPGGNEQFF. In DNA, the CDR3 is TGTGCCAGCAGCTTAGAGCCGGGGGGCAATGAGCAGTTCTTC.

The CDR3 loop is CASSLVRQGTYEQYF. CDR3 bases: TGTGCCAGCAGCTTAGTTCGGCAGGGGACCTACGAGCAGTACTTC. The chain carries TRBV11-2 and TRBJ2-7, with D perhaps matching TRBD1 (6 bases). The CDR3 spans 15 residues. Germline V gene data show CDR1 as SGHAT and CDR2 as FQNNGV. V was clipped by 1 base and J by 2 bases, with 12 bases between them. The full variable domain, with the rest looked up from reference TRBV11-2 and TRBJ2-7, is EAGVAQSPRYKIIEKRQSVAFWCNPISGHATLYWYQQILGQGPKLLIQFQNNGVVDDSQLPKDRFSAERLKGVDSTLKIQPAKLEDSAVYLCASSLVRQGTYEQYFGPGTRLTVT.

The V and J genes are TRBV5-1 and TRBJ2-1; 8 bases fit TRBD2. CDR1 and CDR2 from the germline V gene are SGHRS and YFSETQ. The CDR3 consists of 17 residues. The J segment lost 2 bases and the V segment lost 0 bases, leaving 7 bases of the junction unmatched. CDR3 bases: TGCGCCAGCAGCTTGGTATTAGCGGGAAGGGCCTACAATGAGCAGTTCTTC. It codes for CASSLVLAGRAYNEQFF. Variable domain in full (rest from reference TRBV5-1 and TRBJ2-1): KAGVTQTPRYLIKTRGQQVTLSCSPISGHRSVSWYQQTPGQGLQFLFEYFSETQRNKGNFPGRFSGRQFSNSRSEMNVSTLELGDSALYLCASSLVLAGRAYNEQFFGPGTRLTVL.

The chain carries TRBV25-1 and TRBJ2-7, with TRBD2 identical over 7 bases. The trim removed 7 bases at V and 6 bases at J, leaving 6 bases unmatched. The CDR3 is made up of 12 amino acids. The germline CDR1 and CDR2 sequences are MGHDK and SYGVNS. This CDR3 reads CASTTGEGEQYF. CDR3 bases: TGTGCCAGCACAACCGGGGAGGGCGAGCAGTACTTC.

The rearrangement uses TRBV19 and TRBJ2-1; D not resolved. The CDR3 length is 14 residues. Germline lookup yields CDR1 LNHDA and CDR2 SQIVND (reference sequence). V lost 1 base and J 7 bases, leaving 11 bases between the germline ends. The CDR3 DNA sequence: TGTGCCAGTAGTATAGGACCCTTTGGGAATGAGCAGTTCTTC. It specifies CASSIGPFGNEQFF.

This chain links TRBV6-5 with TRBJ1-1, with D perhaps matching TRBD1 (6 bases). V was pared by 4 bases and J by 5 bases, with 11 bases between. The germline CDR1 and CDR2 sequences are MNHEY and SVGAGI. CDR3 length: 13 residues. The CDR3 region has the DNA TGTGCCAGCAGTTCCATAACAGGGACTGAAGCTTTCTTT. Translated: CASSSITGTEAFF.